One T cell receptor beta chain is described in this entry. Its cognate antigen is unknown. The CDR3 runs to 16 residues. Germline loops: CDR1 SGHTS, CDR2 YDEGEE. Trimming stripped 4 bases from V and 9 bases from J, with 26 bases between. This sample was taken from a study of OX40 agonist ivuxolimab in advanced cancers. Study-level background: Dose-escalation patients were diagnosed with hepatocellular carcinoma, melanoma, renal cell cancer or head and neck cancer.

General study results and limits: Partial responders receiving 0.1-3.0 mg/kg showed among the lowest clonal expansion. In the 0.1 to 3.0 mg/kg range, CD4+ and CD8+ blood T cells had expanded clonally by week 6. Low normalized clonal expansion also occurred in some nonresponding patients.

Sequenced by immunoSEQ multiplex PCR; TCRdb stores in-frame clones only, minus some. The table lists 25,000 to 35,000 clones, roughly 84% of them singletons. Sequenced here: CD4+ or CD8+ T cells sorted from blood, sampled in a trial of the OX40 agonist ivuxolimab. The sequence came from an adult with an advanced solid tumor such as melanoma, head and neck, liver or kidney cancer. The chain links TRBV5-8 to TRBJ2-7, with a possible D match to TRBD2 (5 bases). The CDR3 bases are TGTGCCAGCAGCCCCCCAGACTCGGACTGGGATCTCGGGCAGTACTTC. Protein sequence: CASSPPDSDWDLGQYF.